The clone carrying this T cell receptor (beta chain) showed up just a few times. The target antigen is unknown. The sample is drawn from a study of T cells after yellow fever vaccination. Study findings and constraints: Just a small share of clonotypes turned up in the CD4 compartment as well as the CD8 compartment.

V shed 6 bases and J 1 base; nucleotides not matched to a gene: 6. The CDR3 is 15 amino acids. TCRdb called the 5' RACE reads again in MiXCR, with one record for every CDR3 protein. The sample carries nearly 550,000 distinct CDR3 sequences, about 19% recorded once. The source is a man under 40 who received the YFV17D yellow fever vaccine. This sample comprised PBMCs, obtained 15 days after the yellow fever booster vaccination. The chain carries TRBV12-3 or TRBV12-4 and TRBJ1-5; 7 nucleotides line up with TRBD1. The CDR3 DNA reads TGTGCCAGCAGCCGACAGGGAGGCAGCAATCAGCCCCAGCATTTT. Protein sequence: CASSRQGGSNQPQHF.